These 15 T cell receptor beta chains came from one sample sequenced in a study of tumor-infiltrating lymphocytes in primary liver carcinoma. Between 20 and 30 mg of unsorted bulk tissue served as the source from which RNA and DNA were co-extracted. The authors made TCR beta cDNA from 500 to 600 ng total RNA with a constant-region primer. TCR beta libraries came from three nested multiplex PCR rounds using slightly modified ARM-PCR. Forward primers for TRBV1-TRBV30 and a C-beta reverse primer served the first two PCR rounds, at 10 cycles each. From the multiplex PCR reads, TCRdb called clonotypes with MiXCR, one entry per CDR3 protein. The table lists about 110,000 distinct CDR3 sequences, 55% to 75% of them singletons, with around 9.3% in the top ten. The sequenced sample was liver tumor tissue from sampling region 1. Subset here: tumor region T1, superior pole. The source of these receptors is a woman in her fifties or sixties with primary liver carcinoma and hepatitis B virus infection.

This clonotype is a singleton in its sample. The gene calls are TRBV11-3 and TRBJ2-5; a possible D gene is TRBD2 (6 bases). Germline loops: CDR1 SGHNT, CDR2 YENEEA. The CDR3 is 13 residues long. V lost 5 bases and J 3 bases, leaving 10 bases between the germline ends. The CDR3 coding sequence is TGTGCCAGCAGCCCTCGGGGGAAAGAGACCCAGTACTTC. Translation gives CASSPRGKETQYF.

Worth noting for this clonotype: This sequence may be a read error, since a much larger clone differs from it by one base. J is TRBJ2-2 and V is TRBV6-5, with a possible D match to TRBD2 (6 bases). The CDR3 spans 16 residues. V gave up 7 bases and J gave up 7 bases, with 22 bases separating them. Germline lookup yields CDR1 MNHEY and CDR2 SVGAGI. CDR3 amino acids: CASKLLGLCLIGELFF. CDR3 bases: TGTGCCAGCAAACTGTTGGGACTGTGCTTGATCGGGGAGCTGTTTTTT.

At least ten counts were recorded for this clonotype. A much more abundant neighbour one base away suggests this may be a read error. V and J are TRBV11-3 and TRBJ2-1, with 7 bases that match TRBD2. J was trimmed by 9 bases and V by 1 base; bases with no gene match: 6. Germline V gives CDR1 SGHNT, CDR2 YENEEA. CDR3 length equals 14 residues. The CDR3 DNA reads as TGTGCCAGCAGCTTAGGCGGGAGCACTAGTGAGCAGTTCTTC. It encodes CASSLGGSTSEQFF.

The chain recombines TRBV11-1 with TRBJ2-7; 9 bases match TRBD2. Germline loops: CDR1 SGHAT, CDR2 FQDESV (reference sequence). This CDR3 contains 16 residues. DNA for the CDR3: TGTGCCAGCAACTTAGCTGCGACTAGCGGTTACTACGAGCAGTACGTC. Translating it yields CASNLAATSGYYEQYV.

This clonotype came up once. The conserved phenylalanine or tryptophan is not found at the CDR3 terminus, so this likely reflects a read error. The chain employs TRBV5-1 and TRBJ2-3, with D perhaps being TRBD1 or TRBD2 (5 bases each). The germline CDR1 and CDR2 sequences are SGHRS and YFSETQ. CDR3 size: 17 residues. The germline V and J ends were trimmed by 2 bases and 2 bases, with 18 bases remaining between them. The CDR3 region is CASSFSESAGTTDTQYL. In DNA form, the CDR3 reads TGCGCCAGCAGCTTTAGCGAGAGTGCTGGGACCACAGATACGCAGTATCTT.

The V and J genes are TRBV11-3 and TRBJ2-3, with no clear D. CDR3 size: 14 residues. The germline gives CDR1 SGHNT, CDR2 YENEEA. Deletions cut 3 bases from V and 1 base from J, with 8 bases between. In nucleotides, the CDR3 is TGTGCCAGCAGCTTTATGACTCGCACAGATACGCAGTATTTT. As protein: CASSFMTRTDTQYF.

This chain links TRBV6-5 with TRBJ1-1; D is undetermined. In germline, CDR1 is MNHEY, CDR2 SVGAGI. This CDR3 is built from 14 residues. The V end lost 6 bases, the J end lost 4 bases, and 15 bases lay between the germline ends. CDR3 region: CASRISLGSTEAFF. In DNA, the CDR3 is TGTGCCAGCAGGATCAGCCTGGGATCCACTGAAGCTTTCTTT.

As concerns this clonotype: The CDR3 does not end in the conserved phenylalanine or tryptophan, so this is likely a read error. The chain combines TRBV11-1 with TRBJ2-7; TRBD1 matches at 7 bases. The CDR3 is 15 amino acids. Germline V gives CDR1 SGHAT, CDR2 FQDESV (reference sequence). CDR3 bases: TGTGCCGGCAGCTTAAGGACAGGTGGAAGCTACGAGCAGTACCTC. Protein: CAGSLRTGGSYEQYL.

The chain carries TRBV5-1 and TRBJ2-3; 10 bases agree with TRBD2. Germline lookup yields CDR1 SGHRS and CDR2 YFSETQ. The junction had 6 bases not matched to a gene; V was cut back by 0 bases and J by 5 bases. The length of the CDR3 is 16 residues. The CDR3 protein is CASSLGTSGTVDTQYF. CDR3 in DNA: TGCGCCAGCAGCTTGGGCACTAGCGGGACGGTAGATACGCAGTATTTT.

In the case of this clonotype: It is likely a read error, because the conserved phenylalanine at the end of the CDR3 is missing. The chain links TRBV6-1 to TRBJ2-1; 8 positions agree with TRBD1. This CDR3 contains 14 residues. CDR1 is MNHNS, CDR2 SASEGT, per germline. The CDR3 loop is CVSSEQQGVSEQFV. Written as DNA, the CDR3 is TGTGTCAGCAGTGAGCAACAGGGGGTTTCTGAGCAGTTCGTC.

Comments on this clonotype: An end of the junction does not agree with germline; a read error may underlie this. The rearrangement links TRBV11-2 to TRBJ1-1, with 9 bases fitting TRBD1. CDR1 and CDR2 from the germline V gene are SGHAT and FQNNGV. The CDR3 extends over 14 amino acids. In nucleotides, the CDR3 is TGTGTCAGTATGGACAGGGGCACGGGCACTGAAGCCTTCTTT. Amino acid sequence: CVSMDRGTGTEAFF.

The V and J genes are TRBV28 and TRBJ2-2, with 11 bases identical to TRBD1. V trimming: 5 bases; J trimming: 4 bases; junction bases outside the gene matches: 9. CDR3 length equals 17 residues. The germline V gene has CDR1 MDHEN and CDR2 SYDVKM. The CDR3 reads CASSPNQGQGGTGELFF. The CDR3 DNA sequence: TGTGCCAGCAGTCCCAACCAGGGACAGGGGGGCACCGGGGAGCTGTTTTTT.

This clonotype was counted once. The chain couples TRBV11-2 to TRBJ2-1, with D possibly being TRBD2 (6 bases). Trimming shortened V by 5 bases and J by 7 bases, and 21 bases separated the two germline ends. CDR1 and CDR2 (germline): SGHAT, FQNNGV. This CDR3 has 16 residues. The CDR3 protein is CASSAGSDYPRNEQFF. The CDR3 DNA reads TGTGCCAGCAGCGCGGGGAGCGACTACCCTCGGAATGAGCAGTTCTTC.

This clonotype is termed medium-sized. The V gene is TRBV11-3, the J gene TRBJ2-3; no clear D gene. V lost 3 bases, J lost 1 base, and 8 bases lay in between. The CDR3 extends over 14 amino acids. From germline, CDR1 is SGHNT and CDR2 YENEEA. The CDR3 sequence is CASSFRTGTDTQYF. DNA of the CDR3: TGTGCCAGCAGCTTCCGGACGGGCACAGATACGCAGTATTTT.

On this clonotype: The CDR3 does not end in the conserved phenylalanine or tryptophan, so this is likely a read error. Because the CDR3's place on the DNA is in doubt, the DNA is left out and the CDR3 is given as listed by TCRdb. The genes are TRBV14 and TRBJ2-1; the table assigns TRBD2, which was not confirmed against the DNA. Counting both end residues, the CDR3 totals 19 amino acids. Germline V gene sequence: CDR1 SGHDN, CDR2 FVKESK. CDR3 protein: CASSQDRVNSGRVYNEQFI.